A selection of T cell receptor beta chains follows, all from one sample in a study of blood T cell repertoires in COVID-19. Data came from immunoSEQ multiplex PCR; TCRdb stores just in-frame clones and leaves some out. The sample consists of approximately 150,000 clones, about 86% of them appearing once. The source material was peripheral blood. These receptors all stem from a woman aged 55-69 years with acute or convalescent COVID-19. The CDR3 runs from the conserved cysteine through the conserved F or W. D genes are given only for firm matches. Not every row has a clone size; where given, it reads once, few, many or a size class.

size,J,D,V,CDR3,DNA
.,TRBJ2-7,TRBD1,TRBV5-1,CASSLGGTGVHEQYF,TGCGCCAGCAGCTTGGGAGGGACAGGGGTCCACGAGCAGTACTTC
.,TRBJ2-5,.,TRBV4-1,CASSLAPAGTYQETQYF,TGCGCCAGCAGCCTAGCCCCCGCGGGCACGTACCAAGAGACCCAGTACTTC
.,TRBJ2-5,.,TRBV5-1,CASSLGQGPETQYF,TGCGCCAGCAGCTTGGGGCAGGGTCCAGAGACCCAGTACTTC
.,TRBJ2-2,.,TRBV10-3,CAISQEDRNTGELFF,TGTGCCATCAGCCAGGAGGACAGGAACACCGGGGAGCTGTTTTTT
.,TRBJ2-7,TRBD1,TRBV5-1,CASMGTGSDEQYF,TGCGCCAGCATGGGGACAGGATCTGACGAGCAGTACTTC
.,TRBJ2-3,TRBD2,TRBV24-1,CATSDAGLTDTQYF,TGTGCCACCAGTGATGCGGGACTAACAGATACGCAGTATTTT
.,TRBJ2-7,TRBD1,TRBV28,CASRAPQGAPTAYEQYF,TGTGCCAGCAGGGCCCCGCAGGGGGCGCCGACCGCGTACGAGCAGTACTTC
.,TRBJ2-1,TRBD1,TRBV6-5,CASSYSGTGGYNEQFF,TGTGCCAGCAGTTACTCCGGGACAGGGGGTTACAATGAGCAGTTCTTC
.,TRBJ2-2,TRBD1,TRBV30,CAWSSRDSHTGELFF,TGTGCCTGGAGTTCCCGGGACAGCCACACCGGGGAGCTGTTTTTT
.,TRBJ1-4,TRBD1,TRBV28,CASGPGQGYEKLFF,TGTGCCAGCGGGCCGGGACAGGGGTATGAAAAACTGTTTTTT
.,TRBJ1-2,TRBD1,TRBV28,CATRTGPKYGYTF,TGTGCCACCCGGACAGGGCCCAAGTATGGCTACACCTTC
.,TRBJ1-6,TRBD1,TRBV5-4,CASSTDRHALRLHF,TGTGCCAGCAGCACGGACAGGCATGCTTTGAGGCTCCACTTT
.,TRBJ2-3,TRBD1,TRBV7-2,CASSFALGTADTQYF,TGTGCCAGCAGCTTTGCCCTTGGGACAGCAGATACGCAGTATTTT
.,TRBJ1-3,.,TRBV19,CASSPDRSSGNTIYF,TGTGCCAGTAGTCCCGACAGGTCCTCTGGAAACACCATATATTTT
few,TRBJ1-2,.,TRBV7-9,CASSLESSRVFGYTF,TGTGCCAGCAGCTTAGAGAGCAGCAGGGTCTTCGGCTACACCTTC
.,TRBJ2-5,.,TRBV14,CASSQRLSGVETQYF,TGTGCCAGCAGCCAGCGACTCTCGGGGGTGGAGACCCAGTACTTC
once,TRBJ1-1,TRBD1,TRBV19,CASKTGLNTEAFF,TGTGCCAGTAAGACAGGGCTGAACACTGAAGCTTTCTTT
.,TRBJ1-1,.,TRBV7-2,CASSSARNTEAFF,TGTGCCAGCAGCTCCGCGCGAAACACTGAAGCTTTCTTT
.,TRBJ2-2,TRBD1,TRBV5-1,CASSSQTGGNTGELFF,TGCGCCAGCAGCTCACAGACAGGGGGAAACACCGGGGAGCTGTTTTTT
.,TRBJ2-3,.,TRBV12-3/TRBV12-4,CAARIGAGDTQYF,TGTGCAGCAAGGATTGGGGCAGGAGATACGCAGTATTTT
.,TRBJ2-2,.,TRBV11-2,CASSYSPGELFF,TGTGCCAGCAGCTATAGCCCCGGGGAGCTGTTTTTT
.,TRBJ2-5,TRBD2,TRBV6-5,CASSYLAGPPQETQYF,TGTGCCAGCAGTTACTTAGCGGGTCCCCCCCAAGAGACCCAGTACTTC
.,TRBJ1-3,.,TRBV5-4,CASSLGGVAGNTIYF,TGTGCCAGCAGCTTGGGCGGGGTGGCGGGAAACACCATATATTTT
.,TRBJ1-5,TRBD1,TRBV28,CASGGGQGSNQPQHF,TGTGCCAGCGGGGGGGGACAGGGTAGCAATCAGCCCCAGCATTTT
.,TRBJ2-3,.,TRBV21-1,CAWAGTGSTDTQYF,TGTGCCTGGGCCGGGACAGGATCCACAGATACGCAGTATTTT
few,TRBJ2-2,.,TRBV29-1,CSVGELRSGELFF,TGCAGCGTTGGGGAGTTACGGTCCGGGGAGCTGTTTTTT
.,TRBJ1-4,TRBD1,TRBV30,CAWSSGQAGGGKLFF,TGTGCCTGGAGTTCGGGACAGGCAGGAGGCGGAAAACTGTTTTTT
.,TRBJ2-3,TRBD2,TRBV3-1/TRBV3-2,CASSLGLSGGTDTQYF,TGTGCCAGCAGCCTGGGACTTAGCGGGGGCACAGATACGCAGTATTTT
.,TRBJ2-7,TRBD1,TRBV10-3,CAISPKTGGAYEQYF,TGTGCCATCAGTCCCAAGACAGGGGGTGCCTACGAGCAGTACTTC
.,TRBJ2-5,.,TRBV5-8,CASSLNRVGETQYF,TGTGCCAGCAGCTTGAACAGGGTTGGCGAGACCCAGTACTTC
once,TRBJ1-1,.,TRBV10-3,CAISESGTKGDTEAFF,TGTGCCATCAGTGAGTCAGGGACAAAGGGGGACACTGAAGCTTTCTTT